This TCR beta chain was found in a study of blood T cell repertoires in COVID-19. In the study overall: Italy, Spain and the United States were the sources of the convalescent and acute COVID-19 samples. The cDNA or gDNA used as material had been derived from T cells, B-cell-depleted T cells, or PBMCs.

V lost 6 bases to trimming and J lost 5 bases, with 14 bases between them. The CDR3 sequence is 14 residues long. Germline V CDR1 and CDR2: MNHEY, SMNVEV (reference sequence). Original methodology: Amplified reference gene primers provided the basis for estimating nucleated cell counts. Assay: immunoSEQ multiplex PCR; the TCRdb copy retains only in-frame clones and omits some. The D gene and trimming were derived from the DNA, and the V and J assignments and clone size from that table. This table holds about 120,000 clones, around 80% found once. Sequencing was performed on peripheral blood. The source of this sequence is an older man with acute or convalescent COVID-19. The rearrangement joins TRBV27 to TRBJ2-1; D call uncertain. For the CDR3, the DNA is TGTGCCAGCAGCTACTTCAACCAGGACAATGAGCAGTTCTTC. It yields the protein CASSYFNQDNEQFF.